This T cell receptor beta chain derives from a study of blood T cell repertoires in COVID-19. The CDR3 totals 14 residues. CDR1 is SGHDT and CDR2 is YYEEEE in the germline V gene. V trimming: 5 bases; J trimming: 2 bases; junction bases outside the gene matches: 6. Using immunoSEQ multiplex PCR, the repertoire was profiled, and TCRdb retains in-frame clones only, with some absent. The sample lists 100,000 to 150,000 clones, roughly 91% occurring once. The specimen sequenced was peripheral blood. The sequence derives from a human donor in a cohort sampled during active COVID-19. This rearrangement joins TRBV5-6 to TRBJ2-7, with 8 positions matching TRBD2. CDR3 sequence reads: CASRIAGWAYEQYF. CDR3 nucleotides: TGTGCCAGCAGGATAGCGGGATGGGCCTACGAGCAGTACTTC.